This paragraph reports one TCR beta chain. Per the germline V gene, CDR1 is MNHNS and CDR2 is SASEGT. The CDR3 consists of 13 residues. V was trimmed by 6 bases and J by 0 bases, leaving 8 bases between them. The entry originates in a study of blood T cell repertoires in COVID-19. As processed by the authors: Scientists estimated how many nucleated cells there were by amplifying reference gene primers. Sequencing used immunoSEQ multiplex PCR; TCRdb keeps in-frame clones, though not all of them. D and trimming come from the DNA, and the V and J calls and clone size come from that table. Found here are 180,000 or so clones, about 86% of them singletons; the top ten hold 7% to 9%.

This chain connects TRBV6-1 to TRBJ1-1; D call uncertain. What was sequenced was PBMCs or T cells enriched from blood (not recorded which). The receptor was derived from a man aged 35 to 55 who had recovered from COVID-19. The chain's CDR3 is CASSWELNTEAFF. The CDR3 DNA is TGTGCCAGCAGCTGGGAGTTGAACACTGAAGCTTTCTTT.